This entry lists 22 T cell receptor beta chains sequenced from one sample in a study of blood T cell repertoires in COVID-19. The repertoire was sequenced with immunoSEQ multiplex PCR; TCRdb's copy has only in-frame clones and lacks some. The sample has about 260,000 clones, less than 90% seen once. The sample was peripheral blood. These receptors were collected from a man younger than 40 with active or convalescent COVID-19.

This chain links TRBV7-9 with TRBJ2-3; 9 nucleotides line up with TRBD2. The length of the CDR3 is 15 residues. The germline V gene has CDR1 SEHNR and CDR2 FQNEAQ (reference sequence). J lost 6 bases, V lost 0 bases, and 4 bases had no gene match. As DNA, the CDR3 is TGTGCCAGCAGCTTAGCCGCGGGGGGGCTTGATACGCAGTATTTT. This codes for CASSLAAGGLDTQYF.

V gene TRBV27 combines with J gene TRBJ1-1, with TRBD1 identical over 11 bases. CDR1 MNHEY and CDR2 SMNVEV come from the germline V gene (reference sequence). The V gene end was trimmed by 7 bases and the J gene end by 0 bases; junction bases not matched to a gene: 10. The CDR3 is made up of 17 amino acids. CDR3 sequence (DNA): TGTGCCAGCATTCCTGGGACAGGGGGGATAATGAACACTGAAGCTTTCTTT. Translated, it gives CASIPGTGGIMNTEAFF.

The V and J genes are TRBV7-3 and TRBJ2-1, with 9 bases aligning to TRBD1. The ends lost 1 base at V and 8 bases at J; junction bases unmatched: 9. The CDR3 extends over 16 amino acids. Germline loops: CDR1 SGHTA, CDR2 FQGTGA. The CDR3 sequence: CASSLNPGQGLHEQFF. CDR3 nucleotides: TGTGCCAGCAGCTTAAATCCGGGACAGGGTCTTCATGAGCAGTTCTTC.

The chain links TRBV15 to TRBJ1-1; D not certain. The germline V gene has CDR1 LNHNV and CDR2 YYDKDF (reference sequence). The CDR3 is 15 amino acids. Deletions cut 0 bases from V and 1 base from J, with 9 bases between. CDR3 sequence (DNA): TGTGCCACCAGCAGAGAGGGCAGGCCGAACACTGAAGCTTTCTTT. As protein: CATSREGRPNTEAFF.

This chain links TRBV5-6 with TRBJ2-3, with D maybe TRBD1 (6 bases). Germline loops: CDR1 SGHDT, CDR2 YYEEEE. The length of the CDR3 is 15 residues. The germline V and J ends were trimmed by 2 bases and 0 bases, with 10 bases remaining between them. This CDR3 reads CASSFGTTSTDTQYF. The CDR3 region has the DNA TGTGCCAGCAGCTTCGGGACAACCAGCACAGATACGCAGTATTTT.

The rearrangement joins TRBV30 to TRBJ1-6, with unresolved D. Trimming removed 0 bases from V and 6 bases from J, with 9 bases in between. The CDR3 length is 14 residues. Germline-derived CDR1 and CDR2 are GTSNPN and SVGIG (reference sequence). The DNA for the CDR3 is TGTGCCTGGAGTGTAGGAGTATTTAATTCACCCCTCCACTTT. As protein: CAWSVGVFNSPLHF.

The V call is TRBV19, the J call TRBJ1-1; D gene unclear. This CDR3 has 13 amino acids. Germline V gene lookup returns CDR1 LNHDA and CDR2 SQIVND (reference sequence). V gave up 4 bases and J gave up 3 bases, with 9 bases separating them. DNA of the CDR3: TGTGCCAGTAGTACCACTGCTTACACTGAAGCTTTCTTT. Its protein is CASSTTAYTEAFF.

The chain joins TRBV7-6 to TRBJ1-1, with D tentatively TRBD1 (5 bases). The CDR3 runs to 14 residues. Trimming removed 5 bases at V and 3 bases at J, with 13 bases between. Per germline, CDR1 SGHVS and CDR2 FNYEAQ. This CDR3 reads CASSPGQGYTEAFF. The CDR3 nucleotides are TGTGCCAGCAGCCCCGGGCAGGGTTACACTGAAGCTTTCTTT.

This chain connects TRBV6-5 to TRBJ1-1, with D possibly TRBD1 on 5 matching bases. CDR3 size: 16 residues. V was clipped by 2 bases and J by 4 bases, with 17 bases between them. Germline CDR1 and CDR2: MNHEY and SVGAGI. The CDR3 bases are TGTGCCAGCAGTTACACAGGTTACGGTCCGCGCACTGAAGCTTTCTTT. This encodes CASSYTGYGPRTEAFF.

The chain combines TRBV7-2 with TRBJ1-5; TRBD1 aligns across 10 bases. This CDR3 region has 15 residues. Germline CDR1 and CDR2: SGHTA and FQGNSA. The J segment lost 2 bases and the V segment lost 3 bases, leaving 1 base of the junction unmatched. The CDR3 sequence is CASSLTGGGNQPQHF. The CDR3 nucleotides are TGTGCCAGCAGCTTGACAGGGGGCGGCAATCAGCCCCAGCATTTT.

The V and J genes are TRBV2 and TRBJ2-3; 7 nucleotides agree with TRBD1. V dropped 9 bases and J dropped 5; count of bases not matched to a gene: 5. The germline V gene has CDR1 SNHLY and CDR2 FYNNEI. The CDR3 is 12 amino acids. The CDR3 spells CASTGVGDTQYF. DNA for the CDR3: TGTGCCAGTACAGGGGTGGGAGATACGCAGTATTTT.

This chain links TRBV13 with TRBJ2-3; tentatively, D is TRBD1 (5 bases). Germline values: CDR1 PRHDT, CDR2 FYEKMQ (reference sequence). Trimming removed 4 bases from V and 2 bases from J, with 10 bases in between. CDR3 length equals 14 residues. The CDR3 region has the DNA TGTGCCAGCAGCTCCAGGGTTATCACAGATACGCAGTATTTT. This gives the protein CASSSRVITDTQYF.

This clone was detected only once. The chain employs TRBV6-6 and TRBJ2-7; no reliable D call. Trimming removed 10 bases from V and 5 bases from J, with 18 bases in between. CDR1 MNHNY and CDR2 SVGAGI come from the germline V gene (reference sequence). The length of the CDR3 is 13 residues. The CDR3 sequence is CAIKHGEVDEQYF. The CDR3 DNA reads as TGTGCCATTAAGCACGGTGAAGTGGACGAGCAGTACTTC.

The chain joins TRBV19 to TRBJ1-2, with D possibly being TRBD1 (5 bases). Germline CDR1 LNHDA, CDR2 SQIVND (reference sequence). The ends were cut back, 2 bases at V and 12 bases at J, with 13 bases in the middle. This CDR3 contains 12 residues. The CDR3 DNA follows: TGTGCCAGTAGTATAAGCGGGGGGACCAACACCTTC. This gives the protein CASSISGGTNTF.

The gene calls are TRBV4-2 and TRBJ2-7, with D perhaps matching TRBD1 (6 bases). Germline values: CDR1 LGHNA, CDR2 YNFKEQ. Between the trimmed V and J ends, which lost 0 bases and 3 bases, there was a span of 12 bases. The CDR3 is 15 amino acids. The CDR3 coding sequence is TGTGCCAGCAGCCAAGAGTGGACAGTCGGCTACGAGCAGTACTTC. Translated, it gives CASSQEWTVGYEQYF.

This chain uses TRBV5-1 with TRBJ2-7, with a tentative D call TRBD1 (6 bases). Looked up from germline, CDR1 is SGHRS and CDR2 is YFSETQ. The CDR3 is 13 residues long. V lost 4 bases to trimming and J lost 1 base, with 9 bases between them. In DNA, the CDR3 is TGCGCCAGCAGCCGGGACAAATCCTACGAGCAGTACTTC. Its protein product is CASSRDKSYEQYF. The full variable domain, its missing parts supplied by reference TRBV5-1 and TRBJ2-7, is KAGVTQTPRYLIKTRGQQVTLSCSPISGHRSVSWYQQTPGQGLQFLFEYFSETQRNKGNFPGRFSGRQFSNSRSEMNVSTLELGDSALYLCASSRDKSYEQYFGPGTRLTVT.

In nucleotides, the CDR3 is TGTGCCAGCAGTTTAGGAGGAGGGATGAACACTGAAGCTTTCTTT. Residues: CASSLGGGMNTEAFF. J is TRBJ1-1 and V is TRBV27; D remains unclear. V was clipped by 2 bases and J by 0 bases, with 10 bases between them. Germline CDR1 MNHEY, CDR2 SMNVEV (reference sequence). The CDR3 runs to 15 residues.

The CDR3 region is CASSQEFDRDNPYEQYF. For the CDR3, the DNA is TGCGCCAGCAGCCAAGAGTTCGACAGGGATAACCCCTACGAGCAGTACTTC. The genes are TRBV4-3 and TRBJ2-7, with 7 bases aligning to TRBD1. From germline, CDR1 is LGHNA and CDR2 YSLEER. This CDR3 is 17 amino acids long. The junction had 10 bases not matched to a gene; V was cut back by 0 bases and J by 2 bases.

The chain uses TRBV4-3 and TRBJ2-7; the D gene is possibly TRBD1 (6 bases). The V gene's germline CDR1 is LGHNA and CDR2 YSLEER. Trimming cost V 0 bases and J 2 bases, with 17 bases left between them. The CDR3 runs to 17 residues. The CDR3 DNA sequence: TGCGCCAGCAGCCAAGATCAGGAAACAGGGATTACCTACGAGCAGTACTTC. Translating it yields CASSQDQETGITYEQYF.

This chain joins TRBV2 and TRBJ2-2, with 8 bases matching TRBD2. V lost 7 bases, J lost 7 bases, and 11 bases stayed unmatched. The CDR3 totals 15 residues. CDR1 is SNHLY and CDR2 is FYNNEI in the germline V gene. CDR3 amino acids: CASKIHSGDGGELFF. The CDR3 nucleotides are TGTGCCAGCAAGATACATAGCGGGGACGGCGGGGAGCTGTTTTTT.

The J gene is TRBJ1-1, the V gene TRBV13, with D unclear. V shed 5 bases and J shed 0 bases, with 10 bases lying between them. The length of the CDR3 is 14 residues. CDR1 is PRHDT, CDR2 FYEKMQ, per germline (reference sequence). CDR3 in amino acids: CASSRAKMNTEAFF. In nucleotides, the CDR3 is TGTGCCAGCAGCCGAGCGAAGATGAACACTGAAGCTTTCTTT.

Notes on this clone: Mismatch with germline at one junction end may stem from a read error. The chain combines TRBV4-1 with TRBJ1-2, with 9 bases matching TRBD1. The CDR3 runs to 12 residues. Per germline, CDR1 MGHRA and CDR2 YSYEKL. The CDR3 region has the DNA TGCGCCAGCAGCCGGGACAGGGATGGTTACACCTTC. It translates to CASSRDRDGYTF.